The 3 T cell receptor beta chains presented below share a single source sample, sequenced in a study of cytotoxic CD8 clonotypes in ibrutinib-treated CLL. The protocol was immunoSEQ multiplex PCR, while the TCRdb copy is restricted to in-frame clones and leaves out a portion. Altogether around 26,000 clones are present, more than 65% being singletons, with the ten largest covering around 44%. Source: PBMCs, taken after 12 months of ibrutinib treatment. These receptors originate from a human donor with chronic lymphocytic leukemia.

The gene calls are TRBV7-9 and TRBJ1-1; D not resolved. CDR1 SEHNR and CDR2 FQNEAQ come from the germline V gene (reference sequence). The V end was cut by 1 base, the J end by 0 bases, with 9 bases between. The CDR3 is made up of 15 amino acids. The CDR3 spells CASSLGGPMNTEAFF. CDR3 nucleotides: TGTGCCAGCAGCTTAGGCGGCCCTATGAACACTGAAGCTTTCTTT.

The V and J genes are TRBV6-1 and TRBJ1-5; TRBD1 matches 7 bases. Germline CDR1 reads MNHNS; CDR2 reads SASEGT. This CDR3 spans 15 amino acids. V gave up 3 bases and J gave up 7 bases; unmatched junction bases: 9. In DNA form, the CDR3 reads TGTGCCAGCAGTGAGTTTACAGGGGTTAACCAGCCCCAGCATTTT. It yields the protein CASSEFTGVNQPQHF.

The genes are TRBV6-1 and TRBJ1-5, with D possibly matching TRBD1 (5 bases). V lost 0 bases to trimming and J lost 8 bases, with 11 bases between them. CDR3 size: 14 residues. Germline values: CDR1 MNHNS, CDR2 SASEGT. The CDR3 nucleotides are TGTGCCAGCAGTGAAGCATACGGAGGGGAGCCCCAGCATTTT. Translated: CASSEAYGGEPQHF.